A selection of T cell receptor beta chains follows, all from one sample in a study of shared clonotypes between healthy human individuals. The table came from immunoSEQ multiplex PCR; TCRdb's copy has only in-frame clones and leaves some out. This sample has some 900,000 clones, with 70% to 85% found just once. Sample: memory CD4+ T cells sorted from blood. The receptors shown here come from a man between 18 and 29 years old in good health. The CDR3 runs from the conserved cysteine through the conserved F or W. D genes are given only for firm matches. The size entry is marked missing in some rows and otherwise reads once, few, many or a size class.

j_gene	v_gene	abundance	d_gene	CDR3aa	CDR3nt
TRBJ2-1	TRBV6-5	once	.	CASSYFDSYNEQFF	TGTGCCAGCAGTTACTTCGACTCCTACAATGAGCAGTTCTTC
TRBJ1-1	TRBV6-6	.	.	CASSYSQVAEAFF	TGTGCCAGCAGTTACTCCCAGGTTGCTGAAGCTTTCTTT
TRBJ1-6	TRBV6-1	once	.	CASSEALRQPLHF	TGTGCCAGCAGTGAAGCGCTTCGACAACCCCTCCACTTT
TRBJ1-2	TRBV2	.	.	CASRAQGQDYGYTF	TGTGCCAGCAGAGCCCAGGGGCAAGACTATGGCTACACCTTC
TRBJ1-2	TRBV7-9	.	TRBD1	CASSPTGQGYPGYTF	TGTGCCAGCAGCCCCACCGGACAGGGATATCCCGGCTACACCTTC
TRBJ2-7	TRBV18	.	TRBD1	CASSPNRGHYEQYF	TGTGCCAGCTCACCAAACAGGGGCCACTACGAGCAGTACTTC
TRBJ2-1	TRBV5-4	.	.	CASSLATDREQFF	TGTGCCAGCAGCTTAGCCACCGACAGAGAGCAGTTCTTC
TRBJ2-3	TRBV5-1	once	.	CASSGGPGYTDTQYF	TGCGCCAGCAGCGGTGGACCGGGATACACAGATACGCAGTATTTT
TRBJ1-1	TRBV5-1	.	.	CASSLDPGGKTEAFF	TGCGCCAGCAGCTTGGATCCGGGGGGTAAGACTGAAGCTTTCTTT
TRBJ1-6	TRBV27	few	TRBD1	CASRMTGLNSPLHF	TGTGCCAGTCGGATGACAGGGTTGAATTCACCCCTCCACTTT
TRBJ2-7	TRBV6-5	.	.	CAIRSLGDEQYF	TGTGCCATCCGTTCGTTGGGGGACGAGCAGTACTTC
TRBJ2-1	TRBV28	.	TRBD2	CASSLTSGDYNEQFF	TGTGCCAGCAGTTTGACTAGCGGGGATTACAATGAGCAGTTCTTC
TRBJ2-4	TRBV10-3	once	.	CAISVADGIQYF	TGTGCCATCAGTGTGGCTGACGGCATTCAGTACTTC
TRBJ2-5	TRBV4-3	few	TRBD2	CASSQDYRTSGQETQYF	TGCGCCAGCAGCCAAGATTACCGGACTAGCGGGCAAGAGACCCAGTACTTC
TRBJ2-2	TRBV7-2	many	TRBD2	CASRGVSGNTGELFF	TGTGCCAGTCGGGGGGTTAGCGGCAACACCGGGGAGCTGTTTTTT
TRBJ2-3	TRBV11-2	.	.	CASSRGLFGDTQYF	TGTGCCAGCAGCAGGGGACTGTTTGGGGATACGCAGTATTTT
TRBJ1-5	TRBV7-6	many	.	CASSLQWGSNQPQHF	TGTGCCAGCAGCTTGCAATGGGGAAGCAATCAGCCCCAGCATTTT
TRBJ2-1	TRBV5-1	.	TRBD1	CASSLGDRGINEQFF	TGCGCCAGCAGCTTGGGGGACAGGGGTATCAATGAGCAGTTCTTC
TRBJ1-5	TRBV2	.	.	CASSELAAYQPQHF	TGTGCCAGCAGTGAACTTGCGGCTTATCAGCCCCAGCATTTT
TRBJ1-1	TRBV19	.	.	CASSILGILSDTEAFF	TGTGCCAGTAGTATATTAGGGATTCTAAGTGACACTGAAGCTTTCTTT
TRBJ2-3	TRBV11-2	.	.	CASSPSGPRADTQYF	TGTGCCAGCAGCCCAAGCGGCCCGAGGGCAGATACGCAGTATTTT
TRBJ2-1	TRBV10-3	.	TRBD2	CAISRGLAGGHNEQFF	TGTGCCATCAGTCGGGGACTAGCGGGGGGCCACAATGAGCAGTTCTTC
TRBJ2-1	TRBV25-1	.	.	CARDLLGGRYGEQFF	TGTGCCAGGGACCTCTTAGGGGGAAGATATGGTGAGCAGTTCTTC